These T cell receptor beta chains were read from a single sample in a study of OX40 agonist ivuxolimab in advanced cancers. Some clones are missing from TCRdb's copy, which holds only in-frame ones; the method was immunoSEQ multiplex PCR. Of some 15,000 clones listed, roughly 80% are singletons. Material: CD4+ or CD8+ T cells sorted from blood, obtained in a trial of the OX40 agonist ivuxolimab. Receptor source: an adult with an advanced solid tumor such as melanoma, head and neck, liver or kidney cancer. The CDR3 runs from the conserved cysteine through the conserved F or W. The D gene is left open where the match is weak. Clone size is shown for a subset of rows, as once, few, many or a class of expanded clone.

abundance: .; v_gene: TRBV11-1; len: 14; d_gene: TRBD2; j_gene: TRBJ2-7; CDR3nt: TGTGCCAGCAGCTATGGGACTAGCGGGCCCTCGCAGTACTTC; CDR3aa: CASSYGTSGPSQYF
abundance: .; v_gene: TRBV2; len: 9; d_gene: .; j_gene: TRBJ2-1; CDR3nt: TGTGCCAGTTCGGGTGAGCAGTTCTTC; CDR3aa: CASSGEQFF
abundance: .; v_gene: TRBV28; len: 14; d_gene: .; j_gene: TRBJ1-5; CDR3nt: TGTGCCAGCAGTCGTGATTATAGCAATCAGCCCCAGCATTTT; CDR3aa: CASSRDYSNQPQHF
abundance: large; v_gene: TRBV29-1; len: 15; d_gene: .; j_gene: TRBJ2-7; CDR3nt: TGCAGCGTTGGGTCTGCGGGTTCGACAAACCCCGAGCAGTACTTC; CDR3aa: CSVGSAGSTNPEQYF
abundance: .; v_gene: TRBV27; len: 14; d_gene: .; j_gene: TRBJ1-5; CDR3nt: TGTGCCAGCCCGATTCCATCGGGATATCAGCCCCAGCATTTT; CDR3aa: CASPIPSGYQPQHF
abundance: .; v_gene: TRBV12-5; len: 14; d_gene: .; j_gene: TRBJ1-1; CDR3nt: TGTGCTAGTGGTTTAGGGACTCTTGGCACTGAAGCTTTCTTT; CDR3aa: CASGLGTLGTEAFF
abundance: few; v_gene: TRBV7-9; len: 15; d_gene: TRBD1; j_gene: TRBJ2-1; CDR3nt: TGTGCCAGCAGCCAACCAGGACAGGGTTGGCATGAGCAGTTCTTC; CDR3aa: CASSQPGQGWHEQFF
abundance: .; v_gene: TRBV29-1; len: 14; d_gene: TRBD2; j_gene: TRBJ2-3; CDR3nt: TGCAGCGTTGGGACTAGCGGGAGTGCAGATACGCAGTATTTT; CDR3aa: CSVGTSGSADTQYF
abundance: .; v_gene: TRBV27; len: 14; d_gene: .; j_gene: TRBJ2-2; CDR3nt: TGTGCCAGCAGTTTCGGTGGGGGCTACGGGGAGCTGTTTTTT; CDR3aa: CASSFGGGYGELFF
abundance: once; v_gene: TRBV5-4; len: 13; d_gene: .; j_gene: TRBJ1-4; CDR3nt: TGTGCCAGCAGCCCCGGGACTGTTGAAAAACTGTTTTTT; CDR3aa: CASSPGTVEKLFF